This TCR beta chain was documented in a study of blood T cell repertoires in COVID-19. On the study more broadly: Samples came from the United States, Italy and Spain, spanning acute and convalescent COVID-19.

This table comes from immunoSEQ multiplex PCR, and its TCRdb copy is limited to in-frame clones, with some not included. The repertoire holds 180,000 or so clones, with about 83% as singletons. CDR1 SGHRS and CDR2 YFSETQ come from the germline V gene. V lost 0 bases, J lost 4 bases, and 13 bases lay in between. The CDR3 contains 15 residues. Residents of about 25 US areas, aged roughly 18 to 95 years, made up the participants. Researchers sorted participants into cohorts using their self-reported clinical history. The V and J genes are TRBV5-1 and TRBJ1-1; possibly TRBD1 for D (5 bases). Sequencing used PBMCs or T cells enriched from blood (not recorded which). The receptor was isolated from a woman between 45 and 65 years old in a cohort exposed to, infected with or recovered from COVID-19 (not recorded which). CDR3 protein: CASSLGGKEATEAFF. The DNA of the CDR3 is TGCGCCAGCAGCTTGGGGGGCAAGGAAGCCACTGAAGCTTTCTTT.